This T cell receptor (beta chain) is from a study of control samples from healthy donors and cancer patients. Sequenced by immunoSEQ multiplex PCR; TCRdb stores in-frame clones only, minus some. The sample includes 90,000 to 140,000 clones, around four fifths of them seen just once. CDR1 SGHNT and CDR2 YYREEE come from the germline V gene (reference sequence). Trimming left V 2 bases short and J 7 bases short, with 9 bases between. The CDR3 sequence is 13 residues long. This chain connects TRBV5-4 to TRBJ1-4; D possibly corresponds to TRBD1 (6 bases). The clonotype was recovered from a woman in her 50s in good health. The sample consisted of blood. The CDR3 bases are TGTGCCAGCAGCTTCAGGGGAGCTGAAAAACTGTTTTTT. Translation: CASSFRGAEKLFF. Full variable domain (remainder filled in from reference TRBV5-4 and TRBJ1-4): ETGVTQSPTHLIKTRGQQVTLRCSSQSGHNTVSWYQQALGQGPQFIFQYYREEENGRGNFPPRFSGLQFPNYSSELNVNALELDDSALYLCASSFRGAEKLFFGSGTQLSVL.